The 16 T cell receptor beta chains given below trace back to one sample, sequenced in a study of T-cell memory formation after mild COVID-19. TCRdb ran MiXCR on the 5' RACE reads and lists one entry per CDR3 protein. Of 150,000 to 200,000 distinct CDR3 sequences listed, 16% are singletons. Sequenced material: PBMCs or a T cell subset sorted from them (not recorded which). The source of these receptors is an adult woman who had mild COVID-19 (a few samples of this study predate the infection). Cell type and time point are not known.

This clonotype was observed a few times. V gene TRBV7-6 combines with J gene TRBJ2-3; D may be TRBD2 (5 bases). V was trimmed by 5 bases and J by 1 base, leaving 13 bases between them. The CDR3 is made up of 15 amino acids. Germline V gene sequence: CDR1 SGHVS, CDR2 FNYEAQ. CDR3 nucleotide sequence: TGTGCCAGCAGCCCTAGGACTCTCCGCACAGATACGCAGTATTTT. As protein: CASSPRTLRTDTQYF.

This clonotype has only a few counts. The chain has TRBV5-1 and TRBJ2-7; D unclear. Trimming stripped 7 bases from V and 4 bases from J, with 18 bases between. Per germline, CDR1 SGHRS and CDR2 YFSETQ. This CDR3 spans 14 amino acids. The CDR3 region has the DNA TGCGCCAGCTTCCTCGGAGTAGGATCGTACGAGCAGTACTTC. This codes for CASFLGVGSYEQYF.

A few counts support this clonotype. The chain recombines TRBV27 with TRBJ2-7; 8 bases agree with TRBD2. The germline V gene has CDR1 MNHEY and CDR2 SMNVEV (reference sequence). After removal of 5 bases from V and 4 bases from J, the junction contained 10 bases not matched to a gene. The CDR3 sequence is 15 residues long. The CDR3 region has the DNA TGTGCCAGCAGTGGGGTCAGCGGGGGAGATTACGAGCAGTACTTC. It encodes CASSGVSGGDYEQYF.

The V call is TRBV11-3, the J call TRBJ2-3, with 9 bases fitting TRBD2. The CDR3 is made up of 15 amino acids. The germline V gene encodes CDR1 SGHNT and CDR2 YENEEA. V was clipped by 6 bases and J by 6 bases; unmatched bases: 10. For the CDR3, the DNA is TGTGCCAGCAGACCAAGTAGCGGGAGCTCCGATACGCAGTATTTT. Translated, it gives CASRPSSGSSDTQYF.

The chain employs TRBV7-2 and TRBJ1-2; D perhaps matches TRBD1 (5 bases). Germline V gene data show CDR1 as SGHTA and CDR2 as FQGNSA. The V end lost 5 bases, the J end lost 14 bases, and 24 bases lay between the germline ends. The CDR3 totals 14 residues. The CDR3 region is CASSQAATTGESTF. The CDR3 bases are TGTGCCAGCAGCCAAGCGGCGACCACGGGGGAGTCTACCTTC.

J is TRBJ2-7 and V is TRBV29-1, with a weak D call TRBD2 (5 bases). CDR1 and CDR2 (germline): SQVTM, ANQGSEA. Trimming removed 8 bases from V and 0 bases from J, with 8 bases in between. This CDR3 spans 11 amino acids. As DNA, the CDR3 is TGCAGCTCCGGGGACTCCTACGAGCAGTACTTC. This translates into CSSGDSYEQYF.

This rearrangement joins TRBV20-1 to TRBJ2-7; 7 positions agree with TRBD2. This CDR3 is built from 12 residues. Germline CDR1 reads DFQATT; CDR2 reads SNEGSKA (reference sequence). After removal of 3 bases from V and 4 bases from J, the junction contained 3 bases not matched to a gene. The CDR3 DNA reads TGCAGTGCTAGCCGCGGGGGATACGAGCAGTACTTC. Its protein is CSASRGGYEQYF.

V and J are TRBV5-5 and TRBJ2-1, with 14 nucleotides matching TRBD2. The CDR3 covers 15 residues. With 5 bases clipped from V and 10 bases from J, the junction kept 8 bases outside the gene matches. Germline CDR1 is SGHKS and CDR2 is YYEKEE (reference sequence). In DNA form, the CDR3 reads TGTGCCAGCAGTATCGGGACTAGCGGGGGCCGGGAGCAGTTCTTC. This encodes CASSIGTSGGREQFF. The entire variable domain, with the rest obtained from reference TRBV5-5 and TRBJ2-1, is as follows: DAGVTQSPTHLIKTRGQQVTLRCSPISGHKSVSWYQQVLGQGPQFIFQYYEKEERGRGNFPDRFSARQFPNYSSELNVNALLLGDSALYLCASSIGTSGGREQFFGPGTRLTVL.

The chain has TRBV7-2 and TRBJ2-3; 12 positions agree with TRBD2. Trimming removed 6 bases from V and 9 bases from J; junction bases left unmatched: 10. The V gene's germline CDR1 is SGHTA and CDR2 FQGNSA. CDR3 size: 15 residues. The CDR3: CTSSYGASGRDTQYF. The CDR3 DNA reads as TGTACCAGCAGTTACGGTGCTAGCGGGAGGGACACGCAGTATTTT. Full variable domain (rest looked up from reference TRBV7-2 and TRBJ2-3): GAGVSQSPSNKVTEKGKDVELRCDPISGHTALYWYRQSLGQGLEFLIYFQGNSAPDKSGLPSDRFSAERTGGSVSTLTIQRTQQEDSAVYLCTSSYGASGRDTQYFGPGTRLTVL.

This clonotype appeared many times. The V and J genes are TRBV7-6 and TRBJ1-1; TRBD1 matches at 7 bases. CDR3 length: 13 amino acids. J gave up 4 bases and V 5 bases, and 4 bases lay outside the gene matches. Germline V lookup: CDR1 SGHVS, CDR2 FNYEAQ. CDR3 protein: CASSLTGVTEAFF. The DNA for the CDR3 is TGTGCCAGCAGCCTTACAGGGGTCACTGAAGCTTTCTTT.

This clonotype was seen a handful of times. The chain links TRBV9 to TRBJ2-7; tentatively, D is TRBD2 (6 bases). This CDR3 comprises 15 residues. Between the trimmed V and J ends, which lost 1 base and 6 bases, there was a span of 17 bases. The germline V gene has CDR1 SGDLS and CDR2 YYNGEE. The CDR3, as DNA: TGTGCCAGCAGCGTACGGGTAGCGGCAGGCTCCGAGCAGTACTTC. Translated, it gives CASSVRVAAGSEQYF.

The DNA for the CDR3 is TGTGCCAGCAGCCCGGGGAAGACTAGGTTCCACGAGCAGTACTTC. Protein sequence: CASSPGKTRFHEQYF. The chain links TRBV4-2 to TRBJ2-7; D possibly corresponds to TRBD2 (6 bases). CDR3 size: 15 residues. With 4 bases removed from V and 5 bases from J, the gap between germline ends came to 18 bases. Germline loops: CDR1 LGHNA, CDR2 YNFKEQ.

The genes are TRBV18 and TRBJ2-5; D remains unclear. Germline values: CDR1 KGHSH, CDR2 LQKENI. Trimming removed 3 bases from V and 4 bases from J, with 6 bases in between. This CDR3 has 12 residues. The CDR3 reads CASSPTRETQYF. CDR3 nucleotide sequence: TGTGCCAGCTCACCCACCCGAGAGACCCAGTACTTC.

This clonotype occurred many times. The chain recombines TRBV7-2 with TRBJ2-7; 13 bases align to TRBD2. The ends lost 5 bases at V and 2 bases at J; junction bases unmatched: 9. Germline V gene sequence: CDR1 SGHTA, CDR2 FQGNSA. This CDR3 comprises 17 residues. In nucleotides, the CDR3 is TGTGCCAGCAGCCTCCTACTAGCGGGGGGGCGGCCCTACGAGCAGTACTTC. Translation gives CASSLLLAGGRPYEQYF.

This clonotype was seen a handful of times. The chain joins TRBV20-1 to TRBJ2-1; 7 nucleotides agree with TRBD2. The ends lost 0 bases at V and 7 bases at J; junction bases unmatched: 9. The CDR3 sequence is 15 residues long. The germline V gene has CDR1 DFQATT and CDR2 SNEGSKA (reference sequence). The chain's CDR3 is CSARDVGDGGNEQFF. DNA of the CDR3: TGCAGTGCTAGAGATGTAGGAGACGGGGGGAATGAGCAGTTCTTC.

The V gene is TRBV5-5, the J gene TRBJ2-3, with D possibly matching TRBD2 (5 bases). Trimming took 2 bases from V and 2 from J, leaving 15 bases between them. Germline CDR1 is SGHKS and CDR2 is YYEKEE (reference sequence). The CDR3 runs 16 residues. DNA of the CDR3: TGTGCCAGCAGCTTTGAGGGATTCGTGATCACAGATACGCAGTATTTT. It is translated as CASSFEGFVITDTQYF.